These 11 T cell receptor beta chains originate from one sample sequenced in a study of blood T cell repertoires in COVID-19. Here immunoSEQ multiplex PCR was the method, and the copy in TCRdb shows in-frame clones only, minus some. The profile shows approximately 430,000 clones, just over 85% of them singletons. Sequenced: peripheral blood. The receptors come from a woman between 25 and 40 years old with active or convalescent COVID-19.

In this sample, this clone turned up once. This chain connects TRBV5-1 to TRBJ1-2; tentative D call: TRBD1 (6 bases). V was shortened by 2 bases and J by 4 bases, with 12 bases between the two germline ends. CDR1 SGHRS and CDR2 YFSETQ come from the germline V gene. The CDR3 covers 14 residues. CDR3 protein: CASSLEGQTYGYTF. The CDR3, as DNA: TGCGCCAGCAGCTTAGAAGGACAGACCTATGGCTACACCTTC.

To note about this clone: Distinct nucleotide sequences in the sample also encode this CDR3. J is TRBJ1-1 and V is TRBV3-1 (or the pseudogene TRBV3-2); D possibly corresponds to TRBD1 (5 bases). The V and J ends lost 1 base and 5 bases respectively, with 8 bases between them. The germline V gene has CDR1 LGHDT and CDR2 YNNKEL (reference sequence). The CDR3 covers 13 residues. The CDR3 DNA follows: TGTGCCAGCAGCCAAGGCCGGGGGACTGAAGCTTTCTTT. It encodes CASSQGRGTEAFF.

The genes are TRBV1 and TRBJ1-1; the tabulated D call, TRBD1, remains unverified against the DNA. TRBV1 is designated a pseudogene. This CDR3 comprises 12 residues. The CDR3 protein is CTSWDKNTEAFF. CDR3 DNA sequence: TGCACCAGTTGGGACAAGAACACTGAAGCTTTCTTT.

This clone appeared a few times. The V gene is TRBV12-3 or TRBV12-4, the J gene TRBJ2-4, with D tentatively TRBD2 (6 bases). This CDR3 is 12 amino acids long. Trimming took 1 base from V and 10 from J, leaving 8 bases between them. CDR3 residues: CASSLDRGIQYF. The CDR3 nucleotides read TGTGCCAGCAGTTTAGATCGGGGGATTCAGTACTTC.

CDR3 in amino acids: CASSTIAGGSIGTGANVLTF. CDR3 coding DNA: TGTGCCAGCTCAACGATAGCGGGAGGATCAATAGGGACTGGGGCCAACGTCCTGACTTTC. The V gene is TRBV18, the J gene TRBJ2-6; 10 nucleotides line up with TRBD2. This CDR3 is 20 amino acids long. With V trimmed by 5 bases and J by 2 bases, 15 bases remained unmatched. Per the germline V gene, CDR1 is KGHSH and CDR2 is LQKENI.

The chain uses TRBV20-1 and TRBJ2-5, with TRBD2 identical over 8 bases. The germline V gene has CDR1 DFQATT and CDR2 SNEGSKA (reference sequence). V lost 3 bases and J lost 4; bases outside the gene matches: 7. The CDR3 totals 14 residues. CDR3 coding DNA: TGCAGTGCTAGTTTCGTAGCGGGATCAGAGACCCAGTACTTC. This sequence encodes CSASFVAGSETQYF.

The chain recombines TRBV5-6 with TRBJ1-5, with TRBD1 matching over 7 bases. This CDR3 has 11 residues. V lost 4 bases, J lost 13 bases, and 5 bases stayed unmatched. Germline assignment: CDR1 SGHDT and CDR2 YYEEEE. The CDR3 DNA follows: TGTGCCAGCAGCCTGGGGACAGAACAGCATTTT. Protein: CASSLGTEQHF.

The gene calls are TRBV11-2 and TRBJ1-2, with D maybe TRBD1 (6 bases). CDR3 length equals 13 residues. The V end was cut by 5 bases, the J end by 8 bases, with 15 bases between. The germline V gene has CDR1 SGHAT and CDR2 FQNNGV. The DNA for the CDR3 is TGTGCCAGCAGCCAAACAGGGATTGGAGGCTACACCTTC. Its protein product is CASSQTGIGGYTF.

The chain combines TRBV3-1 (or the pseudogene TRBV3-2) with TRBJ2-2; D might be TRBD2 (5 bases). The CDR3 length is 15 residues. Germline loops: CDR1 LGHDT, CDR2 YNNKEL (reference sequence). V was clipped by 7 bases and J by 6 bases, with 18 bases between them. The CDR3 DNA reads as TGTGCCAGCACTGCTCGCAGAGGGAATGCCGGGGAGCTGTTTTTT. Protein product: CASTARRGNAGELFF.

J is TRBJ2-1 and V is TRBV3-1 (or the pseudogene TRBV3-2); TRBD2 agrees at 9 bases. V shed 0 bases, J shed 3 bases, and the junction held 12 bases outside the gene matches. Germline-derived CDR1 and CDR2 are LGHDT and YNNKEL (reference sequence). The CDR3 is made up of 19 amino acids. The CDR3 bases are TGTGCCAGCAGCCAAGAAAGGCGACTAGCGGAGGGGGTCTACAATGAGCAGTTCTTC. Protein product: CASSQERRLAEGVYNEQFF.

The chain combines TRBV28 with TRBJ1-3; D unresolved. This CDR3 region has 13 residues. Per germline, CDR1 MDHEN and CDR2 SYDVKM. Trimming removed 1 base at V and 4 bases at J, with 5 bases between. For the CDR3, the DNA is TGTGCCAGCAGTTTATTGTCGGGAAACACCATATATTTT. It is translated as CASSLLSGNTIYF.